The next 31 T cell receptor beta chains were all read from a single sample in a study of blood T cell repertoires in COVID-19. The method was immunoSEQ multiplex PCR; TCRdb's version includes in-frame clones alone and lacks a portion of them. Among roughly 90,000 clones, 70% to 85% were seen once, and the ten largest hold around an eighth. Sequenced material: peripheral blood. The origin of the receptors is a human donor in a cohort sampled during active COVID-19.

This clone has just one count. This chain joins TRBV25-1 and TRBJ1-3; D remains unclear. Germline V lookup: CDR1 MGHDK, CDR2 SYGVNS. The CDR3 has 15 residues. V was cut by 4 bases and J by 2 bases, with 12 bases left in between. CDR3 nucleotide sequence: TGTGCCAGCAGTGCCTCGAGGGTAACTGGAAACACCATATATTTT. It encodes CASSASRVTGNTIYF.

The rearrangement joins TRBV29-1 to TRBJ1-1; 9 bases agree with TRBD1. CDR1 and CDR2 (germline): SQVTM, ANQGSEA. CDR3 length: 14 residues. Trimming at V came to 2 bases and at J to 1 base, leaving 2 bases not matched to a gene. CDR3 sequence: CSVERDRANTEAFF. The CDR3 nucleotides are TGCAGCGTTGAACGGGACAGGGCGAACACTGAAGCTTTCTTT. Together with reference TRBV29-1 and TRBJ1-1, the CDR3 gives the full variable domain: SAVISQKPSRDICQRGTSLTIQCQVDSQVTMMFWYRQQPGQSLTLIATANQGSEATYESGFVIDKFPISRPNLTFSTLTVSNMSPEDSSIYLCSVERDRANTEAFFGQGTRLTVV.

This chain uses TRBV6-2 or TRBV6-3 with TRBJ2-4; 10 bases line up with TRBD2. Near its end, the DNA agrees better with TRBJ2-5, so the J call may be wrong. Germline CDR1 reads MNHEY; CDR2 reads SVGEGT. The CDR3 runs to 14 residues. The CDR3 protein is CASSYSRLAGTQYF. The CDR3 DNA reads as TGTGCCAGCAGTTACTCCCGACTAGCGGGGACCCAGTACTTC.

The rearrangement joins TRBV7-2 to TRBJ2-7; TRBD2 matches at 12 bases. The CDR3 has 14 residues. Germline trimming cut 6 bases from V and 4 bases from J; bases unmatched to any gene: 4. Germline V gene lookup returns CDR1 SGHTA and CDR2 FQGNSA. The DNA of the CDR3 is TGTGCCAGCAGTACTACTAGCGGGGGGTACGAGCAGTACTTC. This gives the protein CASSTTSGGYEQYF.

The chain employs TRBV28 and TRBJ2-2; D is undetermined. Germline values: CDR1 MDHEN, CDR2 SYDVKM. This CDR3 region has 11 residues. Trimming stripped 7 bases from V and 7 bases from J, with 7 bases between. The CDR3 DNA reads TGTGCCAGCACGGAGATCGGGGAGCTGTTTTTT. Protein product: CASTEIGELFF.

This clone was detected only a few times. V and J are TRBV6-6 and TRBJ2-3; D possibly corresponds to TRBD2 (6 bases). The CDR3 runs to 15 residues. Germline-derived CDR1 and CDR2 are MNHNY and SVGAGI (reference sequence). The ends were cut back, 11 bases at V and 2 bases at J, with 20 bases in the middle. The CDR3 protein is CAVKRRAGDTDTQYF. In DNA, the CDR3 is TGTGCCGTCAAGCGGAGGGCTGGAGACACAGATACGCAGTATTTT.

The chain combines TRBV7-3 with TRBJ1-6, with D possibly matching TRBD1 (5 bases). The CDR3 sequence is 17 residues long. The germline V gene has CDR1 SGHTA and CDR2 FQGTGA. Between the trimmed V and J ends, which lost 5 bases and 10 bases, there was a span of 24 bases. The CDR3 sequence: CASSLHGVGQGGSPLHF. The CDR3 coding sequence is TGTGCCAGCAGCCTACACGGAGTAGGCCAGGGAGGATCACCCCTCCACTTT.

The chain uses TRBV5-1 and TRBJ2-7, with a tentative D call TRBD2 (5 bases). Trimming shortened V by 9 bases and J by 0 bases, and 13 bases separated the two germline ends. Germline lookup yields CDR1 SGHRS and CDR2 YFSETQ. CDR3 size: 13 residues. CDR3 in DNA: TGCGCCACCGGGGTTACTCCCTCCTACGAGCAGTACTTC. Translated, it gives CATGVTPSYEQYF. The variable domain in full, with the rest retrieved from reference TRBV5-1 and TRBJ2-7, is KAGVTQTPRYLIKTRGQQVTLSCSPISGHRSVSWYQQTPGQGLQFLFEYFSETQRNKGNFPGRFSGRQFSNSRSEMNVSTLELGDSALYLCATGVTPSYEQYFGPGTRLTVT.

This sequence joins TRBV11-1 and TRBJ1-2, with 11 bases lining up with TRBD1. Unmatched junction bases numbered 5, after V lost 1 base and J lost 4 bases. This CDR3 is built from 16 residues. Germline V gene sequence: CDR1 SGHAT, CDR2 FQDESV (reference sequence). Here the CDR3 DNA reads TGTGCCAGCAGCTTAGGGGACAGGGGGAGCGGCTATGGCTACACCTTC. This gives the protein CASSLGDRGSGYGYTF.

V usage is TRBV29-1 and J usage is TRBJ1-2; TRBD1 agrees at 8 bases. Germline assignment: CDR1 SQVTM and CDR2 ANQGSEA. V was clipped by 6 bases and J by 4 bases; unmatched bases: 4. The CDR3 runs to 12 residues. The CDR3 spells CSVYDRGYGYTF. In nucleotides, the CDR3 is TGCAGCGTCTATGACAGGGGCTATGGCTACACCTTC. Full variable domain (missing parts from reference TRBV29-1 and TRBJ1-2): SAVISQKPSRDICQRGTSLTIQCQVDSQVTMMFWYRQQPGQSLTLIATANQGSEATYESGFVIDKFPISRPNLTFSTLTVSNMSPEDSSIYLCSVYDRGYGYTFGSGTRLTVV.

The V and J genes are TRBV7-2 and TRBJ1-4; TRBD1 might be the D (5 bases). The V end was cut by 7 bases, the J end by 3 bases, with 24 bases between. The CDR3 is 18 amino acids. Germline CDR1 SGHTA, CDR2 FQGNSA. As DNA, the CDR3 is TGTGCCAGCACTATGGGGGGAGGAGGGTTTGTGTCTAATGAAAAACTGTTTTTT. This encodes CASTMGGGGFVSNEKLFF.

The chain joins TRBV12-3 or TRBV12-4 to TRBJ2-7; 8 nucleotides line up with TRBD2. The CDR3 has 13 residues. The J segment lost 9 bases and the V segment lost 4 bases, leaving 8 bases of the junction unmatched. In DNA, the CDR3 is TGTGCCAGCAGTTCCGCCGGCGGGAGGCCGCAGTACTTC. This translates into CASSSAGGRPQYF.

V is TRBV5-4 and J is TRBJ2-1, with D possibly matching TRBD2 (6 bases). The CDR3 spans 15 residues. Trimming pared 0 bases from V and 0 bases from J, leaving 7 bases between. Germline V gene lookup returns CDR1 SGHNT and CDR2 YYREEE (reference sequence). The CDR3 DNA sequence: TGTGCCAGCAGCTTGGAGGGAGGCTCCTACAATGAGCAGTTCTTC. Its protein product is CASSLEGGSYNEQFF.

This chain uses TRBV28 with TRBJ2-5, with a tentative D call TRBD1 (6 bases). CDR1 is MDHEN, CDR2 SYDVKM, per germline. The V gene lost 6 bases and the J gene lost 2 bases, with 13 bases spanning the gap. There are 14 residues in the CDR3. CDR3 in amino acids: CASRVDRAQETQYF. For the CDR3, the DNA is TGTGCCAGCAGGGTGGACAGAGCTCAAGAGACCCAGTACTTC.

The chain recombines TRBV6-5 with TRBJ1-5; 10 bases map to TRBD1. V was clipped by 6 bases and J by 5 bases; unmatched bases: 7. The germline V gene encodes CDR1 MNHEY and CDR2 SVGAGI. The CDR3 is 15 residues long. CDR3 residues: CASRYAGTGDQPQHF. DNA for the CDR3: TGTGCCAGCAGATATGCAGGGACAGGGGATCAGCCCCAGCATTTT.

The V gene is TRBV15, the J gene TRBJ2-5, with 8 bases aligning to TRBD2. V lost 3 bases, J lost 5 bases, and 11 bases stayed unmatched. This CDR3 spans 16 amino acids. Germline CDR1 is LNHNV and CDR2 is YYDKDF (reference sequence). CDR3 amino acids: CATSSSWSGSGETQYF. CDR3 bases: TGTGCCACCAGCAGTTCTTGGAGCGGGAGTGGGGAGACCCAGTACTTC. Supplemented by reference TRBV15 and TRBJ2-5, the full variable domain reads DAMVIQNPRYQVTQFGKPVTLSCSQTLNHNVMYWYQQKSSQAPKLLFHYYDKDFNNEADTPDNFQSRRPNTSFCFLDIRSPGLGDTAMYLCATSSSWSGSGETQYFGPGTRLLVL.

The chain joins TRBV4-2 to TRBJ1-6; D remains unclear. The CDR3 is made up of 15 amino acids. In germline, CDR1 is LGHNA, CDR2 YNFKEQ. V was cut by 1 base and J by 6 bases, with 10 bases left in between. The CDR3 DNA follows: TGTGCCAGCAGCCAAGGAGACTTACTTAATTCACCCCTCCACTTT. Its protein product is CASSQGDLLNSPLHF.

This clone was observed once. The gene calls are TRBV19 and TRBJ2-5; tentative D call: TRBD1 (6 bases). CDR1 is LNHDA and CDR2 is SQIVND in the germline V gene (reference sequence). V lost 3 bases to trimming and J lost 7 bases, with 15 bases between them. CDR3 length: 14 amino acids. This chain's CDR3 is CASSMGTPQGTQYF. Written as DNA, the CDR3 is TGTGCCAGTAGTATGGGGACACCTCAGGGGACCCAGTACTTC.

The chain recombines TRBV24-1 with TRBJ1-1; 7 nucleotides agree with TRBD1. With 3 bases clipped from V and 3 bases from J, the junction kept 6 bases outside the gene matches. From germline, CDR1 is KGHDR and CDR2 SFDVKD. CDR3 size: 15 residues. CDR3 DNA: TGTGCCACCAGTGATACCAGACAGGGTGACACTGAAGCTTTCTTT. Translating it yields CATSDTRQGDTEAFF.

The CDR3 nucleotides are TGTGCCAGCAGTCCTGCCGGGACAAGAAATGAAAAACTGTTTTTT. Its translation is CASSPAGTRNEKLFF. The chain recombines TRBV5-4 with TRBJ1-4, with D possibly matching TRBD1 (6 bases). This CDR3 region has 15 residues. Trimming took 5 bases from V and 5 from J, leaving 16 bases between them. The V gene's germline CDR1 is SGHNT and CDR2 YYREEE (reference sequence).

This chain connects TRBV27 to TRBJ2-3, with D possibly matching TRBD1 (5 bases). The CDR3 extends over 13 amino acids. Germline assignment: CDR1 MNHEY and CDR2 SMNVEV (reference sequence). Trimming removed 5 bases from V and 9 bases from J, with 15 bases in between. The CDR3 nucleotides are TGTGCCAGCAGTCCCTTCGCATGGGGCACGCAGTATTTT. Its protein is CASSPFAWGTQYF.

The rearrangement joins TRBV5-1 to TRBJ2-1, with 13 bases that match TRBD2. The CDR3 spans 15 residues. Unmatched junction bases numbered 6, after V lost 5 bases and J lost 7 bases. Germline V gene sequence: CDR1 SGHRS, CDR2 YFSETQ. The CDR3 region is CASRAGLAGVNEQFF. The CDR3 DNA follows: TGCGCCAGCAGAGCCGGACTAGCGGGAGTTAATGAGCAGTTCTTC.

The chain employs TRBV6-6 and TRBJ2-1; possibly TRBD1 for D (5 bases). CDR3 length: 15 residues. The V and J ends lost 6 bases and 7 bases respectively, with 19 bases between them. Germline CDR1 and CDR2: MNHNY and SVGAGI (reference sequence). CDR3 in DNA: TGTGCCAGCAGCCCTTCGCAGGGTAGTAGAAATGAGCAGTTCTTC. This translates into CASSPSQGSRNEQFF.

V gene TRBV10-1 combines with J gene TRBJ2-1; 8 nucleotides match TRBD1. After removal of 2 bases from V and 4 bases from J, the junction contained 4 bases not matched to a gene. The CDR3 has 15 amino acids. Germline CDR1 reads WNHNN; CDR2 reads SYGVQD (reference sequence). CDR3 region: CASSEVGQVYNEQFF. The CDR3 bases are TGCGCCAGCAGTGAGGTGGGACAGGTTTACAATGAGCAGTTCTTC.

The chain uses TRBV29-1 and TRBJ1-4; D remains unclear. CDR1 SQVTM and CDR2 ANQGSEA come from the germline V gene. The CDR3 contains 14 residues. V gave up 4 bases and J gave up 2 bases, with 11 bases separating them. The CDR3 bases are TGCAGCGTTGCTGAACAGAGCACTAATGAAAAACTGTTTTTT. This sequence encodes CSVAEQSTNEKLFF.

This sequence joins TRBV24-1 and TRBJ2-5, with D perhaps matching TRBD2 (6 bases). CDR3 length: 15 residues. Germline CDR1 and CDR2: KGHDR and SFDVKD. V was shortened by 4 bases and J by 6 bases, with 17 bases between the two germline ends. CDR3 region: CATSESGGSTKTQYF. The CDR3 DNA reads as TGTGCCACCAGTGAGTCCGGGGGATCAACGAAGACCCAGTACTTC.

The chain joins TRBV5-1 to TRBJ2-7; D call uncertain. The CDR3 consists of 14 residues. V gave up 0 bases and J gave up 3 bases, with 10 bases separating them. Looked up from germline, CDR1 is SGHRS and CDR2 is YFSETQ. CDR3 sequence reads: CASSLGLASYEQYF. CDR3 coding DNA: TGCGCCAGCAGCTTGGGGCTTGCCAGCTACGAGCAGTACTTC.

The chain couples TRBV5-1 to TRBJ2-1, with TRBD2 identical over 8 bases. CDR1 SGHRS and CDR2 YFSETQ come from the germline V gene. This CDR3 spans 15 amino acids. Unmatched junction bases numbered 6, after V lost 0 bases and J lost 7 bases. DNA for the CDR3: TGCGCCAGCAGCTTGGCTAGCGGGCCAGGAAATGAGCAGTTCTTC. It encodes CASSLASGPGNEQFF.

The chain uses TRBV13 and TRBJ2-5; 7 bases line up with TRBD2. The V gene end was trimmed by 2 bases and the J gene end by 7 bases; junction bases not matched to a gene: 13. The germline CDR1 and CDR2 sequences are PRHDT and FYEKMQ (reference sequence). The CDR3 is 16 amino acids. Here the CDR3 DNA reads TGTGCCAGCAGCTTACGCGGGGAGGGGAGAAGAATGACCCAGTACTTC. Its protein is CASSLRGEGRRMTQYF.

This chain connects TRBV18 to TRBJ1-1; D is ambiguous. The CDR3 has 14 amino acids. The germline V gene has CDR1 KGHSH and CDR2 LQKENI. V dropped 2 bases and J dropped 5 bases, with 12 bases sitting between them. CDR3 sequence (DNA): TGTGCCAGCTCACCAGACTATGAGACAACTGAAGCTTTCTTT. Protein: CASSPDYETTEAFF.

The chain carries TRBV7-3 and TRBJ2-1; D gene unclear. CDR3 length: 13 amino acids. Germline CDR1 SGHTA, CDR2 FQGTGA. Trimming took off 5 bases at V and 9 bases at J, with 14 bases between the two ends. The CDR3 DNA follows: TGTGCCAGCAGCCCGGTAGAGCGCGGTGAGCAGTTCTTC. It codes for CASSPVERGEQFF.